A single sample gave rise to the 15 T cell receptor beta chains below, sequenced in a study of radiotherapy plus CTLA-4 blockade in lung cancer. Sequencing was performed with immunoSEQ multiplex PCR; in TCRdb, only in-frame clones are kept and a portion is missing. The data show tens of thousands of clones, with 60% to 85% seen just once and 3% to 4.5% held by the top ten. The sample consisted of peripheral blood, taken from a patient treated with radiotherapy plus ipilimumab. The receptor set was obtained from a human donor with non-small cell lung cancer who had a partial response to radiotherapy plus ipilimumab. Some clones in this sample may be carry-over from other donors' samples.

This chain connects TRBV5-1 to TRBJ2-7, with D possibly TRBD2 on 5 matching bases. Germline V gene lookup returns CDR1 SGHRS and CDR2 YFSETQ. This CDR3 is 14 amino acids long. Deletions cut 1 base from V and 3 bases from J, with 11 bases between. The CDR3 sequence is CASSLTGFVYEQYF. In nucleotides, the CDR3 is TGCGCCAGCAGCTTGACGGGGTTTGTCTACGAGCAGTACTTC.

The sample holds one count of this clone. The CDR3 reads CASETRTSGRYEQYF. Here the CDR3 DNA reads TGTGCCAGCGAGACTCGGACTAGCGGGAGGTACGAGCAGTACTTC. The V gene is TRBV6-5, the J gene TRBJ2-7; TRBD2 matches 14 bases. The J segment lost 4 bases and the V segment lost 8 bases, leaving 7 bases of the junction unmatched. From germline, CDR1 is MNHEY and CDR2 SVGAGI. CDR3 length equals 15 residues.

V gene TRBV25-1 combines with J gene TRBJ2-1, with D perhaps matching TRBD2 (6 bases). This CDR3 has 14 residues. With 5 bases removed from V and 0 bases from J, the gap between germline ends came to 8 bases. Germline assignment: CDR1 MGHDK and CDR2 SYGVNS. CDR3 sequence reads: CASSQRASYNEQFF. Here the CDR3 DNA reads TGTGCCAGCAGTCAGCGGGCCTCCTACAATGAGCAGTTCTTC.

Comment on this clone: The junction and the germline gene differ at one end; a read error may be behind it. The CDR3 DNA is TGTGCCAGCAGTTTCGGGCTAGCGGGGGGGAAGCTCTTC. This translates into CASSFGLAGGKLF. The chain employs TRBV27 and TRBJ2-1, with 12 bases fitting TRBD2. From germline, CDR1 is MNHEY and CDR2 SMNVEV (reference sequence). The CDR3 is 13 residues long.

In its sample, this clone was seen once. This rearrangement joins TRBV6-1 to TRBJ1-1; D is uncertain. The CDR3 covers 12 residues. Germline V gene lookup returns CDR1 MNHNS and CDR2 SASEGT. V lost 8 bases and J lost 1, with 8 bases in between. The CDR3 DNA follows: TGTGCCAGCGGGCTCCAGAACACTGAAGCTTTCTTT. Protein sequence: CASGLQNTEAFF.

This chain joins TRBV19 and TRBJ1-6; 7 bases map to TRBD1. The CDR3 is 15 amino acids. Germline-derived CDR1 and CDR2 are LNHDA and SQIVND (reference sequence). Trimming at V came to 5 bases and at J to 7 bases, leaving 8 bases not matched to a gene. The DNA of the CDR3 is TGTGCCAGTAGTGCTTGGGACAGTGGGAATTCACCCCTCCACTTT. This sequence encodes CASSAWDSGNSPLHF.

This chain connects TRBV7-2 to TRBJ2-7; perhaps TRBD2 as D (5 bases). Germline-derived CDR1 and CDR2 are SGHTA and FQGNSA. V was clipped by 3 bases and J by 3 bases, with 12 bases between them. This CDR3 region has 14 residues. CDR3 bases: TGTGCCAGCAGCTTTACGGACTCGAACTACGAGCAGTACTTC. This gives the protein CASSFTDSNYEQYF.

This chain connects TRBV5-6 to TRBJ2-7, with 8 positions matching TRBD2. The CDR3 has 17 residues. J gave up 0 bases and V 3 bases, and 11 bases lay outside the gene matches. From germline, CDR1 is SGHDT and CDR2 YYEEEE. The CDR3 region has the DNA TGTGCCAGCAGCTCGGGGGGGTGGACACTCATCTCCTACGAGCAGTACTTC. Encoded protein: CASSSGGWTLISYEQYF.

The rearrangement uses TRBV9 and TRBJ1-2, with no clear D. The CDR3 covers 15 residues. V lost 4 bases to trimming and J lost 4 bases, with 17 bases between them. From germline, CDR1 is SGDLS and CDR2 YYNGEE. This CDR3 reads CASSKNSEGPYGYTF. The CDR3 nucleotides read TGTGCCAGCAGCAAGAACAGCGAGGGCCCCTATGGCTACACCTTC. The full variable domain, its missing parts supplied by reference TRBV9 and TRBJ1-2, is DSGVTQTPKHLITATGQRVTLRCSPRSGDLSVYWYQQSLDQGLQFLIQYYNGEERAKGNILERFSAQQFPDLHSELNLSSLELGDSALYFCASSKNSEGPYGYTFGSGTRLTVV.

A single count supports this clone. The chain joins TRBV28 to TRBJ2-5; D gene ambiguous. CDR3 length: 13 amino acids. Germline V gene data show CDR1 as MDHEN and CDR2 as SYDVKM. Trimming removed 6 bases at V and 4 bases at J, with 12 bases between. This CDR3 is CASRGRVLETQYF. DNA for the CDR3: TGTGCCAGCAGAGGTCGGGTGTTAGAGACCCAGTACTTC.

The chain is built from TRBV27 and TRBJ1-5, with a possible D match to TRBD1 (5 bases). The length of the CDR3 is 15 residues. Germline V gene data show CDR1 as MNHEY and CDR2 as SMNVEV (reference sequence). V was shortened by 10 bases and J by 2 bases, with 18 bases between the two germline ends. The CDR3 sequence is CATNTGGIGNQPQHF. The CDR3 DNA reads TGTGCCACCAACACCGGGGGTATAGGCAATCAGCCCCAGCATTTT.

V and J are TRBV30 and TRBJ1-5; D might be TRBD1 (5 bases). Germline V lookup: CDR1 GTSNPN, CDR2 SVGIG (reference sequence). The CDR3 is made up of 14 amino acids. The germline V and J ends were trimmed by 2 bases and 8 bases, with 16 bases remaining between them. The chain's CDR3 is CAWSHTGVGEPQHF. The CDR3 nucleotides read TGTGCCTGGAGTCACACGGGGGTCGGGGAGCCCCAGCATTTT.

This rearrangement joins TRBV10-3 to TRBJ2-5, with 7 nucleotides matching TRBD1. This CDR3 is 14 amino acids long. Germline V gives CDR1 ENHRY, CDR2 SYGVKD. The V and J ends lost 3 bases and 4 bases, in that order; junction bases with no gene match: 5. DNA for the CDR3: TGTGCCATCAGTGACACAGGGGTTGGAGAGACCCAGTACTTC. Its translation is CAISDTGVGETQYF.

V is TRBV6-6 and J is TRBJ2-1; D unresolved. The germline CDR1 and CDR2 sequences are MNHNY and SVGAGI (reference sequence). Trimming took 1 base from V and 10 from J, leaving 5 bases between them. This CDR3 spans 11 amino acids. The CDR3 here is CASSYFGEQFF. DNA of the CDR3: TGTGCCAGCAGTTACTTCGGGGAGCAGTTCTTC.

This chain uses TRBV7-6 with TRBJ2-1, with TRBD2 matching over 7 bases. Germline trimming cut 5 bases from V and 5 bases from J; bases unmatched to any gene: 15. This CDR3 has 17 amino acids. Per the germline V gene, CDR1 is SGHVS and CDR2 is FNYEAQ. CDR3 in amino acids: CASSPGALAAQHNEQFF. CDR3 DNA: TGTGCCAGCAGCCCTGGCGCTCTAGCGGCCCAACACAATGAGCAGTTCTTC.